This entry lists 14 T cell receptor beta chains sequenced from one sample in a study of blood T cell repertoires in COVID-19. The repertoire was sequenced with immunoSEQ multiplex PCR; TCRdb's copy has only in-frame clones and lacks some. The table lists approximately 200,000 clones, about 80% of them singletons. Sequencing was carried out using peripheral blood. The receptors derive from a human donor with acute or convalescent COVID-19. The donor label of this sample is uncertain.

The chain links TRBV20-1 to TRBJ1-2; D ambiguous. The CDR3 loop spans 11 amino acids. CDR1 is DFQATT, CDR2 SNEGSKA, per germline (reference sequence). With 5 bases removed from V and 4 bases from J, the gap between germline ends came to 8 bases. In DNA form, the CDR3 reads TGCAGTGCTGTGAGACTCTATGGCTACACCTTC. Its translation is CSAVRLYGYTF.

The V call is TRBV5-1, the J call TRBJ1-4; TRBD1 is a possible D gene (6 bases). This CDR3 is built from 13 residues. The V gene's germline CDR1 is SGHRS and CDR2 YFSETQ. V was cut by 5 bases and J by 5 bases, with 10 bases left in between. In DNA form, the CDR3 reads TGCGCCAGCAGGTGGGGGGGCAATGAAAAACTGTTTTTT. Protein: CASRWGGNEKLFF.

The table lists this clone with a count of one. The chain recombines TRBV19 with TRBJ1-1; weak D call: TRBD1 (5 bases). The CDR3 runs 13 residues. Germline values: CDR1 LNHDA, CDR2 SQIVND (reference sequence). V was clipped by 4 bases and J by 6 bases, with 12 bases between them. The CDR3 coding sequence is TGTGCCAGTAGTACCGACAGTAGGCCTGAAGCTTTCTTT. Translating it yields CASSTDSRPEAFF.

The chain uses TRBV29-1 and TRBJ1-1; a possible D gene is TRBD1 (6 bases). The CDR3 has 13 residues. Trimming shortened V by 7 bases and J by 3 bases, and 15 bases separated the two germline ends. Germline lookup yields CDR1 SQVTM and CDR2 ANQGSEA. Written as DNA, the CDR3 is TGCAGCGCCGGGAGGAGGGGGGACACTGAAGCTTTCTTT. Protein product: CSAGRRGDTEAFF.

The chain recombines TRBV7-2 with TRBJ1-1; D ambiguous. V gave up 5 bases and J gave up 5 bases, with 12 bases separating them. Per the germline V gene, CDR1 is SGHTA and CDR2 is FQGNSA. CDR3 length: 13 residues. The CDR3 sequence is CASSTVRGTEAFF. The CDR3 bases are TGTGCCAGCAGCACTGTCCGGGGAACTGAAGCTTTCTTT.

The chain combines TRBV11-2 with TRBJ1-2; 12 bases match TRBD1. The CDR3 sequence is 15 residues long. With 5 bases clipped from V and 4 bases from J, the junction kept 5 bases outside the gene matches. The V gene's germline CDR1 is SGHAT and CDR2 FQNNGV. The CDR3 region has the DNA TGTGCCAGCAGCCCACCGGGACAGGGGGCCTATGGCTACACCTTC. Amino acid sequence: CASSPPGQGAYGYTF.

On this clone itself: Other DNA sequences within the sample encode an identical CDR3. The V and J genes are TRBV18 and TRBJ1-2; D not resolved. V lost 2 bases to trimming and J lost 2 bases, with 6 bases between them. Germline V gene data show CDR1 as KGHSH and CDR2 as LQKENI. This CDR3 has 13 amino acids. In DNA, the CDR3 is TGTGCCAGCTCACCATCGGGGAACTATGGCTACACCTTC. This codes for CASSPSGNYGYTF.

J is TRBJ1-6 and V is TRBV28; 9 nucleotides line up with TRBD1. CDR3 length: 17 residues. Germline CDR1 and CDR2: MDHEN and SYDVKM. V was clipped by 8 bases and J by 8 bases; unmatched bases: 16. This chain's CDR3 is CASGEGGTGPIYSPLHF. Here the CDR3 DNA reads TGTGCCAGCGGAGAGGGGGGGACAGGGCCTATTTATTCACCCCTCCACTTT.

The rearrangement links TRBV9 to TRBJ2-1; TRBD2 is a possible D gene (6 bases). V was trimmed by 0 bases and J by 9 bases, leaving 10 bases between them. The CDR3 is made up of 13 amino acids. The germline V gene encodes CDR1 SGDLS and CDR2 YYNGEE. CDR3 residues: CASSVGGSGEQFF. CDR3 coding DNA: TGTGCCAGCAGCGTAGGAGGTAGCGGTGAGCAGTTCTTC.

CDR3 coding DNA: TGCGCCAGCAGCCAAGCCCCTCTAACAGGGCGGGCTGAAAAACTGTTTTTT. Residues: CASSQAPLTGRAEKLFF. The gene calls are TRBV4-1 and TRBJ1-4; D may be TRBD1 (6 bases). CDR1 and CDR2 (germline): MGHRA, YSYEKL. The CDR3 runs 17 residues. Trimming stripped 1 base from V and 7 bases from J, with 19 bases between.

Turning to this clone: Other DNA sequences in this sample translate to the same CDR3. This chain uses TRBV5-6 with TRBJ1-2, with 7 bases aligning to TRBD1. Germline CDR1 SGHDT, CDR2 YYEEEE. The CDR3 is 13 amino acids. The V gene end was trimmed by 2 bases and the J gene end by 2 bases; junction bases not matched to a gene: 0. The CDR3 DNA follows: TGTGCCAGCAGCTTACAGGGGAACTATGGCTACACCTTC. It translates to CASSLQGNYGYTF.

The rearrangement links TRBV11-2 to TRBJ2-6; 7 positions agree with TRBD1. CDR1 is SGHAT, CDR2 FQNNGV, per germline. The CDR3 runs 15 residues. J lost 2 bases, V lost 7 bases, and 5 bases had no gene match. This chain's CDR3 is CASTQTGTGANVLTF. In DNA, the CDR3 is TGTGCCAGCACCCAGACAGGGACTGGGGCCAACGTCCTGACTTTC.

The chain has TRBV6-4 and TRBJ2-5; TRBD2 matches 8 bases. CDR3 length: 17 amino acids. Germline CDR1 is MRHNA and CDR2 is SNTAGT. V lost 1 base and J lost 5; bases outside the gene matches: 12. The CDR3 DNA is TGTGCCAGCAGTGACTTCGTCGGGGGGGCGCGGGTGGAGACCCAGTACTTC. This gives the protein CASSDFVGGARVETQYF.

This rearrangement joins TRBV12-3 or TRBV12-4 to TRBJ1-2; 11 bases line up with TRBD1. The CDR3 contains 13 residues. After removal of 6 bases from V and 6 bases from J, the junction contained 3 bases not matched to a gene. CDR3 amino acids: CASRRGQGDGYTF. In DNA form, the CDR3 reads TGTGCCAGCAGGAGGGGACAGGGGGATGGCTACACCTTC.